Following are 11 T cell receptor beta chains from one sample sequenced in a study of read filtering for tumor transcriptome and immune sequencing. This library used approximately 0.4 ug RNA and molecular barcoded adaptors spanning alpha/delta and beta/gamma chains. Via MiXCR, TCRdb re-called the reads, giving one row per CDR3 protein. The sample records some 62,000 distinct CDR3 sequences, about 15% being singletons. What was sequenced was a population of CD138-negative cells sorted from bone marrow. These receptors were obtained from a donor aged 40 or older with multiple myeloma.

This clonotype appeared a few times. The V and J genes are TRBV30 and TRBJ2-2; D is uncertain. Trimming took off 0 bases at V and 1 base at J, with 3 bases between the two ends. The CDR3 length is 13 residues. Germline assignment: CDR1 GTSNPN and CDR2 SVGIG (reference sequence). In DNA form, the CDR3 reads TGTGCCTGGAGTGTAGGGAACACCGGGGAGCTGTTTTTT. This encodes CAWSVGNTGELFF.

This clonotype has a count of ten or more. The chain joins TRBV6-2 or TRBV6-3 to TRBJ2-5; TRBD2 agrees at 7 bases. Losses at the gene ends were 0 bases for V and 4 bases for J; bases not matched to a gene: 5. The germline V gene encodes CDR1 MNHEY and CDR2 SVGEGT. The CDR3 totals 15 residues. The CDR3 sequence is CASSYSGEGGETQYF. The CDR3 bases are TGTGCCAGCAGTTACTCAGGGGAGGGCGGAGAGACCCAGTACTTC.

The J gene is TRBJ2-3, the V gene TRBV29-1, with TRBD1 as a possible D gene (6 bases). Between the trimmed V and J ends, which lost 2 bases and 2 bases, there was a span of 11 bases. The CDR3 totals 14 residues. CDR1 SQVTM and CDR2 ANQGSEA come from the germline V gene. CDR3 sequence (DNA): TGCAGCGTTGAAAAGGCAGGGGCCACAGATACGCAGTATTTT. Protein product: CSVEKAGATDTQYF.

V is TRBV5-1 and J is TRBJ2-2; possibly TRBD1 or TRBD2 for D (7 bases each). The CDR3 runs 14 residues. Germline values: CDR1 SGHRS, CDR2 YFSETQ. Trimming removed 6 bases from V and 4 bases from J, with 13 bases in between. The chain's CDR3 is CASKGGGSTGELFF. CDR3 DNA sequence: TGCGCCAGCAAGGGAGGGGGCAGCACCGGGGAGCTGTTTTTT. Combining the CDR3 with reference TRBV5-1 and TRBJ2-2 gives the whole variable domain KAGVTQTPRYLIKTRGQQVTLSCSPISGHRSVSWYQQTPGQGLQFLFEYFSETQRNKGNFPGRFSGRQFSNSRSEMNVSTLELGDSALYLCASKGGGSTGELFFGEGSRLTVL.

Of note for this clonotype: One end of the junction fails to match germline, which may point to a read error. The chain couples TRBV29-1 to TRBJ1-5; D ambiguous. CDR1 is SQVTM and CDR2 is ANQGSEA in the germline V gene. The CDR3 has 12 amino acids. CDR3 nucleotide sequence: TGCAGCGTTGCAGAGGGCAATCAACCCCAGCATTTT. It encodes CSVAEGNQPQHF.

As to this clonotype: The germline gene is not matched at one end of the junction; a read error may be the cause. CDR3 residues: CSARAGGNTGELFF. The CDR3 bases are TGCAGTGCGAGAGCGGGAGGGAACACCGGGGAGCTGTTTTTT. V and J are TRBV20-1 and TRBJ2-2, with 9 bases identical to TRBD2. CDR3 length: 14 amino acids. Germline V CDR1 and CDR2: DFQATT, SNEGSKA (reference sequence).

The table lists this clonotype with many counts. CDR3 residues: CASSSSGRTSGSKEQFF. The CDR3 DNA follows: TGTGCCAGTAGTAGTTCGGGGAGGACTAGCGGGAGTAAGGAGCAGTTCTTC. The genes are TRBV19 and TRBJ2-1, with TRBD2 matching 13 bases. The CDR3 totals 17 residues. Germline V gene data show CDR1 as LNHDA and CDR2 as SQIVND (reference sequence). J gave up 10 bases and V 4 bases, and 13 bases lay outside the gene matches.

In its sample, this clonotype was seen many times. This chain uses TRBV6-2 or TRBV6-3 with TRBJ2-7; D call uncertain. The CDR3 runs 11 residues. CDR1 and CDR2 (germline): MNHEY, SVGEGT. V dropped 6 bases and J dropped 7 bases, with 10 bases sitting between them. The CDR3 coding sequence is TGTGCCAGCAGCCATGGCCCAGAGCAGTACTTC. It specifies CASSHGPEQYF.

This rearrangement joins TRBV13 to TRBJ2-7; no firm D call. Trimming took off 1 base at V and 4 bases at J, with 11 bases between the two ends. This CDR3 spans 14 amino acids. Germline V gene sequence: CDR1 PRHDT, CDR2 FYEKMQ (reference sequence). DNA for the CDR3: TGTGCCAGCAGCTTAGATAATGGAAGGTACGAGCAGTACTTC. Encoded protein: CASSLDNGRYEQYF.

This clonotype was counted many times. The rearrangement joins TRBV28 to TRBJ2-7; 7 nucleotides align to TRBD1. Germline loops: CDR1 MDHEN, CDR2 SYDVKM. The length of the CDR3 is 12 residues. The V and J ends lost 8 bases and 2 bases, in that order; junction bases with no gene match: 3. The CDR3 region has the DNA TGTGCCAGCGGTCAGGGGGCCTACGAGCAGTACTTC. It yields the protein CASGQGAYEQYF.

Notes on this clonotype: An end of the junction does not agree with germline; a read error may underlie this. This chain connects TRBV29-1 to TRBJ1-1; no reliable D call. CDR1 is SQVTM, CDR2 ANQGSEA, per germline. This CDR3 contains 10 residues. The CDR3 DNA reads TGCAGCTCTAAATCAACTGAAGCTTTCTTC. As protein: CSSKSTEAFF.